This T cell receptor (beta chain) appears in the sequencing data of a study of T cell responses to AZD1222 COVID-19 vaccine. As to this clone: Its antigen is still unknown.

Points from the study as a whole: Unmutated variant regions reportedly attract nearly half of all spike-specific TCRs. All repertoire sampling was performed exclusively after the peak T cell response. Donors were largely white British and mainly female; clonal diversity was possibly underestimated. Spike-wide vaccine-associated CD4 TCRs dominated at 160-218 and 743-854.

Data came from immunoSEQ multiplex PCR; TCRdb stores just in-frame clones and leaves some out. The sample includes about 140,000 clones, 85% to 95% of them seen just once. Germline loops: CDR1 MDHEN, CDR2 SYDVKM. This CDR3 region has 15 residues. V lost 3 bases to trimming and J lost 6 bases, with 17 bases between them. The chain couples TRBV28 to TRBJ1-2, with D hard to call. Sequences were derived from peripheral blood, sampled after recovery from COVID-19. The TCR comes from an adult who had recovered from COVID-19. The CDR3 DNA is TGTGCCAGCAGTTTCACAGACCCAGGTGGCCATGGCTACACCTTC. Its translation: CASSFTDPGGHGYTF.